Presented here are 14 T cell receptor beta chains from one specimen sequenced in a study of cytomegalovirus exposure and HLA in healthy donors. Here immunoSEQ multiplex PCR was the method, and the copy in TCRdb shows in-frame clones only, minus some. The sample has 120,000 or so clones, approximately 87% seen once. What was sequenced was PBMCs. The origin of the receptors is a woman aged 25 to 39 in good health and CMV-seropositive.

The chain's CDR3 is CASSPGAHNSPLHF. CDR3 nucleotide sequence: TGCGCCAGCAGCCCAGGGGCTCATAATTCACCCCTCCACTTT. The chain joins TRBV5-1 to TRBJ1-6; D might be TRBD1 (6 bases). There are 14 residues in the CDR3. V lost 4 bases to trimming and J lost 5 bases, with 10 bases between them. CDR1 is SGHRS and CDR2 is YFSETQ in the germline V gene.

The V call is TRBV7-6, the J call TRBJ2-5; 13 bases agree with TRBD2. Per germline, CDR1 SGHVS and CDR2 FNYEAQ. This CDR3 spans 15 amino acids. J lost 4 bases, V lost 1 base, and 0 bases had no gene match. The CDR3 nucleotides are TGTGCCAGCAGCTTAGGACTAGCGGGAGGAGAGACCCAGTACTTC. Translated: CASSLGLAGGETQYF. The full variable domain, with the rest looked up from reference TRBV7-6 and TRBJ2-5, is GAGVSQSPRYKVTKRGQDVALRCDPISGHVSLYWYRQALGQGPEFLTYFNYEAQQDKSGLPNDRFSAERPEGSISTLTIQRTEQRDSAMYRCASSLGLAGGETQYFGPGTRLLVL.

The CDR3 DNA follows: TGCGCCAGCAGCCAAGATCCGGCGGACAGGGTCGAACTGTTTTTT. It translates to CASSQDPADRVELFF. The genes are TRBV4-3 and TRBJ1-4; 8 nucleotides align to TRBD1. The CDR3 covers 15 residues. V lost 0 bases and J lost 12; bases outside the gene matches: 9. Per germline, CDR1 LGHNA and CDR2 YSLEER.

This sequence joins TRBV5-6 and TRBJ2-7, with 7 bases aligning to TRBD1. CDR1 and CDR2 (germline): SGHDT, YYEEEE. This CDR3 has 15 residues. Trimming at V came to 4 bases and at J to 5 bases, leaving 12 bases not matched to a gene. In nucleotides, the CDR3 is TGTGCCAGCAGCGCTAGGGGGCGGGTGAGCGACGAGCAGTACTTC. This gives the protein CASSARGRVSDEQYF.

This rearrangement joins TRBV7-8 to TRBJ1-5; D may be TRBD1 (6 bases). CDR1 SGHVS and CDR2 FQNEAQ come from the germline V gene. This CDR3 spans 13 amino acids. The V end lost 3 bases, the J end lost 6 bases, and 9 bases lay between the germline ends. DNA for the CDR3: TGTGCCAGCAGCTTGAACAGGGTTCAGCCCCAGCATTTT. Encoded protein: CASSLNRVQPQHF.

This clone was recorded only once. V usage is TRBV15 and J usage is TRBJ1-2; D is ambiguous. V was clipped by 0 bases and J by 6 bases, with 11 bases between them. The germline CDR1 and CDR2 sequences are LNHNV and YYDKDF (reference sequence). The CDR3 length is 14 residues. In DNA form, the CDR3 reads TGTGCCACCAGCAGAGATTACTCACAGAATGGCTACACCTTC. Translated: CATSRDYSQNGYTF.

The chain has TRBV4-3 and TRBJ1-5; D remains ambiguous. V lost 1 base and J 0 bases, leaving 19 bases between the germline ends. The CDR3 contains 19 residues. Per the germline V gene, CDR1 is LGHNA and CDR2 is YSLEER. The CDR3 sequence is CASSQGAYSWLNSNQPQHF. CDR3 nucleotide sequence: TGCGCCAGCAGCCAAGGAGCCTACAGTTGGCTCAATAGCAATCAGCCCCAGCATTTT.

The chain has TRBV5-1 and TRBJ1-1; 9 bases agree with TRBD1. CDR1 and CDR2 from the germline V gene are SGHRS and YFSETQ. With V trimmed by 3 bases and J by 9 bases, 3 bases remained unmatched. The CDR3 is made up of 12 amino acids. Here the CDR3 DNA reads TGCGCCAGCAGCTCCGACAGGGGGAAAGCTTTCTTT. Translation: CASSSDRGKAFF.

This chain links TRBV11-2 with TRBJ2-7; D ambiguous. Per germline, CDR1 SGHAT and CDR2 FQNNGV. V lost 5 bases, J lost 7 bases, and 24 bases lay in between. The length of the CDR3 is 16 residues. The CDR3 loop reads CASSPRSYREPWEQYF. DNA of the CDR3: TGTGCCAGCAGCCCCCGGAGCTATAGAGAGCCTTGGGAGCAGTACTTC.

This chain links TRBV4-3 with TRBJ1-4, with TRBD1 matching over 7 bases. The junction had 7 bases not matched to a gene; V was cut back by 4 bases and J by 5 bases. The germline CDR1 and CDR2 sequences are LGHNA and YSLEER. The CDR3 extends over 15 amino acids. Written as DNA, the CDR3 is TGCGCCAGCAGCCCATCAGGGGGGAAGAATGAAAAACTGTTTTTT. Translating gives CASSPSGGKNEKLFF.

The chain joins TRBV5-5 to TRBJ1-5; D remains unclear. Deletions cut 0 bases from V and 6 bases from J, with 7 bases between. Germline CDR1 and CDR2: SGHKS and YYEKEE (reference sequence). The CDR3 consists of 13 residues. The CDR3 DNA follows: TGTGCCAGCAGCTTGGCGGGGAGTCAGCCCCAGCATTTT. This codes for CASSLAGSQPQHF.

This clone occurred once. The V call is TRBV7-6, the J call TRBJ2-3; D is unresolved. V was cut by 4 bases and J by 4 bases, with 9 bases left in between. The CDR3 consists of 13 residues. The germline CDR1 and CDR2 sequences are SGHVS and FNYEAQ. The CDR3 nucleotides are TGTGCCAGCAGCTATAGTGCCCCAGATACGCAGTATTTT. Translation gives CASSYSAPDTQYF.

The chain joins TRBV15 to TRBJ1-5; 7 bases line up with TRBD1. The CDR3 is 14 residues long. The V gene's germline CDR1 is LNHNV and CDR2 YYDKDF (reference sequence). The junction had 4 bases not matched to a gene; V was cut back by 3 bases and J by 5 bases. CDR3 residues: CATSRVTGYQPQHF. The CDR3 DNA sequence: TGTGCCACCAGCAGGGTGACAGGGTATCAGCCCCAGCATTTT. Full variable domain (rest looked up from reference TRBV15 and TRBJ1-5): DAMVIQNPRYQVTQFGKPVTLSCSQTLNHNVMYWYQQKSSQAPKLLFHYYDKDFNNEADTPDNFQSRRPNTSFCFLDIRSPGLGDTAMYLCATSRVTGYQPQHFGDGTRLSIL.

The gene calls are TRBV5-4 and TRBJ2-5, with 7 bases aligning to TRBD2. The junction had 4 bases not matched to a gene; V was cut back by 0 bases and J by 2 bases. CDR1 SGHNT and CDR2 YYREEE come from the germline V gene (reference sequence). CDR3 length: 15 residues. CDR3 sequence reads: CASSLVASGQETQYF. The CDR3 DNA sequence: TGTGCCAGCAGCTTGGTCGCTAGCGGACAAGAGACCCAGTACTTC.